The text below deals with one TCR beta chain. No antigen is known for it. The entry originates in a study of TIL therapy for anti-PD-1-resistant metastatic lung cancer. At the level of the study: Most patients had lung adenocarcinoma; a few tumors were EGFR-mutant, two ALK-rearranged; half smoked currently or formerly. Findings and limits, study-wide: Treatment-naive, never-smoker and oncogene-addicted patients were overrepresented in this highly selected cohort. Many TIL product clones were absent from baseline tumor, suggesting clonal contraction.

The time point denotes: pre-treatment sample, taken before nivolumab and TIL therapy. Pleural nodules or supraclavicular lymph nodes made up most of the excised metastases sampled. The CDR3 contains 15 residues. Trimming removed 0 bases at V and 3 bases at J, with 11 bases between. Germline CDR1 reads SGDLS; CDR2 reads YYNGEE. This was the immunoSEQ v3 assay. Measured with immunoSEQ multiplex PCR; TCRdb has only the in-frame clones, and not every one. The data hold around 26,000 clones, with less than 65% observed a single time. The gene calls are TRBV9 and TRBJ2-3, with D possibly TRBD1 on 5 matching bases. This TCR came from a woman aged 30 to 85 with non-small cell lung cancer. The input for sequencing was tumor tissue, taken at baseline. CDR3 DNA sequence: TGTGCCAGCAGCGTAGCAGGGTCGAGAACAGATACGCAGTATTTT. Its protein product is CASSVAGSRTDTQYF.